The entry below describes one T cell receptor (beta chain). Sequence at one end of the junction differs from germline and may be a read error. The data were taken from a study of blood T cell repertoires in COVID-19. Germline-derived CDR1 and CDR2 are SSHAT and FNYEAQ (reference sequence). The CDR3 is 17 amino acids. Repertoires were generated with immunoSEQ multiplex PCR, while TCRdb's copy carries only in-frame clones and drops some. The sample yields almost 400,000 clones, roughly 86% seen once. This clonotype originated in a young woman who had recovered from COVID-19. The sample consisted of PBMCs or T cells enriched from blood (not recorded which). The rearrangement joins TRBV7-7 to TRBJ2-2; TRBD1 matches at 7 bases. In DNA, the CDR3 is TGTGCTAGCAGCTTAGTCGGCAGGGGGTCGAACACCGGGGAGCTGTTTTTT. The encoded protein is CASSLVGRGSNTGELFF. Based on the CDR3 plus reference TRBV7-7 and TRBJ2-2, the full variable domain is GAGVSQSPRYKVTKRGQDVTLRCDPISSHATLYWYQQALGQGPEFLTYFNYEAQPDKSGLPSDRFSAERPEGSISTLTIQRTEQRDSAMYRCASSLVGRGSNTGELFFGEGSRLTVL.